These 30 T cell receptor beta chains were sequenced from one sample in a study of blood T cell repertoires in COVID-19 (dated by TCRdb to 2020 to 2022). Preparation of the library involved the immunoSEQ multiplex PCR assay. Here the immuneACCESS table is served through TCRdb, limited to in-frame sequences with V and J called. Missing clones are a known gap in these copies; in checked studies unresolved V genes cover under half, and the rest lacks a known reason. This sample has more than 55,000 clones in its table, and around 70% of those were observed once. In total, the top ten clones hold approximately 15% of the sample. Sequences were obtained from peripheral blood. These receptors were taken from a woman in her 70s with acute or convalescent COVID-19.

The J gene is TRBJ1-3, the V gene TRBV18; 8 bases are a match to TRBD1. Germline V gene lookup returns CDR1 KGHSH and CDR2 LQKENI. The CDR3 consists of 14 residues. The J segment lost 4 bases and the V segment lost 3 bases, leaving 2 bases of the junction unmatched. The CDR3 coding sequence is TGTGCCAGCTCACCGACAGGGGAGGGAAACACCATATATTTT. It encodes CASSPTGEGNTIYF. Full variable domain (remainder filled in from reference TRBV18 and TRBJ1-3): NAGVMQNPRHLVRRRGQEARLRCSPMKGHSHVYWYRQLPEEGLKFMVYLQKENIIDESGMPKERFSAEFPKEGPSILRIQQVVRGDSAAYFCASSPTGEGNTIYFGEGSWLTVV.

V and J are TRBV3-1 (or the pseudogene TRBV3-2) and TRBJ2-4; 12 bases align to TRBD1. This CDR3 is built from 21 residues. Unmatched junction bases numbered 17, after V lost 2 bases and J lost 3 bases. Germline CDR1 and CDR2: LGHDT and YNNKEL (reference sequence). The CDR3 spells CASSQTISEGGQGAGKNIQYF. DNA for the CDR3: TGTGCCAGCAGCCAAACGATTTCTGAAGGGGGACAGGGGGCCGGCAAAAACATTCAGTACTTC.

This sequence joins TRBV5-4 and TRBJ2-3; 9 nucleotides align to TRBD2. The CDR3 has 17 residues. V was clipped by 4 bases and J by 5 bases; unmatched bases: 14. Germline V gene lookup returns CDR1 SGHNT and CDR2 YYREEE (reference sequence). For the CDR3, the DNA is TGTGCCAGCAGCCCGAGAGGGGGCGGGGGGGCACGAGATACGCAGTATTTT. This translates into CASSPRGGGGARDTQYF.

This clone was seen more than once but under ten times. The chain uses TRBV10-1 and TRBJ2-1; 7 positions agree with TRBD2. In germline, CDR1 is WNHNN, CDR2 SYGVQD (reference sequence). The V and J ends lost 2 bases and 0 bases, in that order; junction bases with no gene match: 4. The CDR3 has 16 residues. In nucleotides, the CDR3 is TGCGCCAGCAGTGAGCGGGGCGGGAGCTCCTACAATGAGCAGTTCTTC. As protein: CASSERGGSSYNEQFF.

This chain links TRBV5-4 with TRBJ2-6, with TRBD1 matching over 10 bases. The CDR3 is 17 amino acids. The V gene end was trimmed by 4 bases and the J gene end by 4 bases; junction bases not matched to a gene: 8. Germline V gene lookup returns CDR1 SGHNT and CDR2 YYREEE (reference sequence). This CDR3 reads CASSPGDRGTGANVLTF. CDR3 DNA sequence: TGTGCCAGCAGCCCCGGGGACAGGGGTACCGGGGCCAACGTCCTGACTTTC.

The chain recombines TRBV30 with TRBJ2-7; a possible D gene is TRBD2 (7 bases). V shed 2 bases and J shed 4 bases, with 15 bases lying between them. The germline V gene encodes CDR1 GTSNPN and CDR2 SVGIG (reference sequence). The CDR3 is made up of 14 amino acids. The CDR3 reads CAWSWRGGGYEQYF. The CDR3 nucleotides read TGTGCCTGGAGTTGGAGGGGGGGCGGGTACGAGCAGTACTTC.

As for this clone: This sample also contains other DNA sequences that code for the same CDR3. The CDR3, as DNA: TGTGCCAGCAGTGACTCTTCTAGGGGGGAAGCTTTCTTT. Protein product: CASSDSSRGEAFF. The J gene is TRBJ1-1, the V gene TRBV6-4; TRBD1 is a possible D gene (6 bases). The V gene lost 0 bases and the J gene lost 8 bases, with 10 bases spanning the gap. CDR1 and CDR2 (germline): MRHNA, SNTAGT. CDR3 length equals 13 residues.

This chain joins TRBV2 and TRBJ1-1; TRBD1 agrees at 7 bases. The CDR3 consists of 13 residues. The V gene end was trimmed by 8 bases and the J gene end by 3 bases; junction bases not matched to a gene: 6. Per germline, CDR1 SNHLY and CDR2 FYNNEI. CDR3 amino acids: CASQRQGHTEAFF. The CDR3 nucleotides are TGTGCCAGCCAGAGACAGGGCCACACTGAAGCTTTCTTT.

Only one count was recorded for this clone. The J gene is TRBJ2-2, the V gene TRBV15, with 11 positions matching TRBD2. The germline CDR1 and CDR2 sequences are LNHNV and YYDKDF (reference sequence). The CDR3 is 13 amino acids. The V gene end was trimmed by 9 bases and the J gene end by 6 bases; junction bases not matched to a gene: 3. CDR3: CATSGGAAGELFF. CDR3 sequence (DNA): TGTGCCACTAGCGGGGGGGCGGCCGGGGAGCTGTTTTTT.

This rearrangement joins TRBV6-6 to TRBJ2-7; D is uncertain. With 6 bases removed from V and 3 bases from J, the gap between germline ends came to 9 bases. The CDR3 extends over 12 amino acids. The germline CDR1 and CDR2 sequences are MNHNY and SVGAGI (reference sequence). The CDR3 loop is CASSRSYYEQYF. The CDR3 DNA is TGTGCCAGCAGCCGTAGCTACTACGAGCAGTACTTC.

This CDR3 is CASSVRGGAGPGQPQHF. CDR3 nucleotide sequence: TGTGCCAGCAGTGTAAGAGGAGGGGCAGGGCCGGGTCAGCCCCAGCATTTT. This chain connects TRBV2 to TRBJ1-5; a weak D match, TRBD1 (5 bases). Germline V lookup: CDR1 SNHLY, CDR2 FYNNEI. This CDR3 has 17 residues. Trimming removed 4 bases from V and 6 bases from J, with 22 bases in between.

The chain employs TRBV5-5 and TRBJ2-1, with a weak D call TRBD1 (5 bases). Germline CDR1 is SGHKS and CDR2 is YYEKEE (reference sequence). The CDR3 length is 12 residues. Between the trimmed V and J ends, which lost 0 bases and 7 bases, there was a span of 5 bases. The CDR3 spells CASSLEGNEQFF. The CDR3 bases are TGTGCCAGCAGCTTGGAGGGGAATGAGCAGTTCTTC.

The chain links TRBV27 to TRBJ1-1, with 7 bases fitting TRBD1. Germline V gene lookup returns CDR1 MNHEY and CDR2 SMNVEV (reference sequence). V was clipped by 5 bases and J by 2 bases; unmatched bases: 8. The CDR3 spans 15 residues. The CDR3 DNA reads TGTGCCAGCAGTCCGCGCCGACAGGGTAACACTGAAGCTTTCTTT. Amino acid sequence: CASSPRRQGNTEAFF.

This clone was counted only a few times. This chain's CDR3 is CATSDPRQGSYNSPLHF. CDR3 bases: TGTGCCACCAGTGACCCTCGACAGGGATCGTATAATTCACCCCTCCACTTT. This chain connects TRBV24-1 to TRBJ1-6; 7 positions agree with TRBD1. In germline, CDR1 is KGHDR, CDR2 SFDVKD. The length of the CDR3 is 17 residues. Trimming removed 4 bases from V and 4 bases from J; junction bases left unmatched: 9.

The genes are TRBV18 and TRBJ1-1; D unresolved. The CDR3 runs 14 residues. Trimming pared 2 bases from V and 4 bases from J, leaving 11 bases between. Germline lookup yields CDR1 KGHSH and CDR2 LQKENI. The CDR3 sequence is CASSPWSGSTEAFF. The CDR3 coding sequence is TGTGCCAGCTCACCATGGTCGGGGAGCACTGAAGCTTTCTTT.

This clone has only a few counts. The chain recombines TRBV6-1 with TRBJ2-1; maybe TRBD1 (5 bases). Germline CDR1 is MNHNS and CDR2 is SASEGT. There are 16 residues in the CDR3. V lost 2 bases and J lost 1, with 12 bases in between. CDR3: CASSEWGVGSYNEQFF. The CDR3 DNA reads TGTGCCAGCAGTGAATGGGGCGTAGGGTCCTACAATGAGCAGTTCTTC.

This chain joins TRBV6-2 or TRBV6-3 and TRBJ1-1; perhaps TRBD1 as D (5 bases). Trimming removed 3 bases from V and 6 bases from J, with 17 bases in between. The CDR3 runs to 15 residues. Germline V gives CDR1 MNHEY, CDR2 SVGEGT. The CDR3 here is CASSYKSARVPEAFF. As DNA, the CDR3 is TGTGCCAGCAGTTATAAGTCGGCCAGGGTGCCTGAAGCTTTCTTT.

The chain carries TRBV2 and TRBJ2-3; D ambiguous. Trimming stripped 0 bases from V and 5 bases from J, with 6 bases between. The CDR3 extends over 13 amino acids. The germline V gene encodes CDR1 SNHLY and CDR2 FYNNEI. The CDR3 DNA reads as TGTGCCAGCAGTGAAGCCTCAGGAGATACGCAGTATTTT. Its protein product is CASSEASGDTQYF.

CDR3: CASSYSIQGEAFF. The CDR3 DNA reads as TGTGCCAGCAGTTACTCGATCCAGGGCGAAGCTTTCTTT. This chain links TRBV6-5 with TRBJ1-1; a weak D match, TRBD1 (5 bases). The length of the CDR3 is 13 residues. Germline V lookup: CDR1 MNHEY, CDR2 SVGAGI. V dropped 0 bases and J dropped 8 bases, with 10 bases sitting between them.

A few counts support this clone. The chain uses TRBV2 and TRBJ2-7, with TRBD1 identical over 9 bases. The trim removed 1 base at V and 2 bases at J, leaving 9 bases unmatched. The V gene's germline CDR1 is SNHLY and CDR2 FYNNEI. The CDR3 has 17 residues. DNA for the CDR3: TGTGCCAGCAGTGAAGGATTGTCAGGGACAGGGACCTACGAGCAGTACTTC. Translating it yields CASSEGLSGTGTYEQYF.

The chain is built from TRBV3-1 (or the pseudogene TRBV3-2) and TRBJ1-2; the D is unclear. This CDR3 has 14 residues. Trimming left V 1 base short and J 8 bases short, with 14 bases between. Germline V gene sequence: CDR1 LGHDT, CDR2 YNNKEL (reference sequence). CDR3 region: CASSQVDALRGYTF. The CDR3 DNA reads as TGTGCCAGCAGCCAAGTCGACGCCCTGCGGGGCTACACCTTC.

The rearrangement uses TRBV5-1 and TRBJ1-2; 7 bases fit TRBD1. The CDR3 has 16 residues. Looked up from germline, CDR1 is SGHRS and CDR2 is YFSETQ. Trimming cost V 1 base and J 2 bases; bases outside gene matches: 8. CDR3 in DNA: TGCGCCAGCAGCTTGACAGGGGCACCTGACAACTATGGCTACACCTTC. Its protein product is CASSLTGAPDNYGYTF.

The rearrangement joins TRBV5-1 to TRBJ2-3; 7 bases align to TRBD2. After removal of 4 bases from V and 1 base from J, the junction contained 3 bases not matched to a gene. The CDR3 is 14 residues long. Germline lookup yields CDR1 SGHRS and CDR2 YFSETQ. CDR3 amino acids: CASSRGVGTDTQYF. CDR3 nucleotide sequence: TGCGCCAGCAGCCGGGGGGTCGGCACAGATACGCAGTATTTT. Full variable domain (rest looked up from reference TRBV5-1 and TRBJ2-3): KAGVTQTPRYLIKTRGQQVTLSCSPISGHRSVSWYQQTPGQGLQFLFEYFSETQRNKGNFPGRFSGRQFSNSRSEMNVSTLELGDSALYLCASSRGVGTDTQYFGPGTRLTVL.

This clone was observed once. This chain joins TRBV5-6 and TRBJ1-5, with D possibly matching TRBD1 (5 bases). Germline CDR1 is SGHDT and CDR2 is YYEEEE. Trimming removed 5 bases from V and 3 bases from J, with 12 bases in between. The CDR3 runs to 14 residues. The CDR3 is CASSFSGFNQPQHF. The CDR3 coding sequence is TGTGCCAGCAGTTTTTCAGGGTTCAATCAGCCCCAGCATTTT.

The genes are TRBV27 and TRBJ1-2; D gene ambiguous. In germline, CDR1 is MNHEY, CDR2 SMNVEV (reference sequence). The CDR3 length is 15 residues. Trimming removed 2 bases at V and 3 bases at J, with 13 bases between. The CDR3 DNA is TGTGCCAGCAGTTTAAAAACGGGCGGGGACTATGGCTACACCTTC. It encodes CASSLKTGGDYGYTF.

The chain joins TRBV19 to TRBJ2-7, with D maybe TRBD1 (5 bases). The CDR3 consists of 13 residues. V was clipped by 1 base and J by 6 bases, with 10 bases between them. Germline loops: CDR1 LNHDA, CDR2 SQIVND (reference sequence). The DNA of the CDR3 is TGTGCCAGTAGTATAGTTGCAGGGCCCGAGCAGTACTTC. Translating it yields CASSIVAGPEQYF. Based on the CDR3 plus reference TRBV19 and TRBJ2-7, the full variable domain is DGGITQSPKYLFRKEGQNVTLSCEQNLNHDAMYWYRQDPGQGLRLIYYSQIVNDFQKGDIAEGYSVSREKKESFPLTVTSAQKNPTAFYLCASSIVAGPEQYFGPGTRLTVT.

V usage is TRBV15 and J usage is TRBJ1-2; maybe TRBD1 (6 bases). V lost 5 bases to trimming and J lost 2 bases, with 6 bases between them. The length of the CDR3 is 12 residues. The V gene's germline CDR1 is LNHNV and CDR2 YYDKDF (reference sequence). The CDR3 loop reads CATSQGNYGYTF. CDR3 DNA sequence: TGTGCCACCAGCCAGGGGAACTATGGCTACACCTTC.

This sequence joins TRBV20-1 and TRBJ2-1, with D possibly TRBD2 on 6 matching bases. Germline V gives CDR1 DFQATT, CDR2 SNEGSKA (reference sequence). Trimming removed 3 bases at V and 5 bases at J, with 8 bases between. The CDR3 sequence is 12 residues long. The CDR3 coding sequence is TGCAGTGCTAGTTTAGCGGACAATGAGCAGTTCTTC. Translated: CSASLADNEQFF.

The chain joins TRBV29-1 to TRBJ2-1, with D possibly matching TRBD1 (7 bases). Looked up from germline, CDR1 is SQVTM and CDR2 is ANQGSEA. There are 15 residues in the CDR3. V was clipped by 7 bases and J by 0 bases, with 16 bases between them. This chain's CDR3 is CSAGDSPLSYNEQFF. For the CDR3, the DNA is TGCAGCGCGGGGGACAGTCCGCTCTCCTACAATGAGCAGTTCTTC.

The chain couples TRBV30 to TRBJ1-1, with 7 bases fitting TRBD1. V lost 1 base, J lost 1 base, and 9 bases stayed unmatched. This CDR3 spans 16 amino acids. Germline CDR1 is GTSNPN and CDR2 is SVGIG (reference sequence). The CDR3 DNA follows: TGTGCCTGGAGTGCAAGACAGGGCTTTTCGAACACTGAAGCTTTCTTT. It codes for CAWSARQGFSNTEAFF.